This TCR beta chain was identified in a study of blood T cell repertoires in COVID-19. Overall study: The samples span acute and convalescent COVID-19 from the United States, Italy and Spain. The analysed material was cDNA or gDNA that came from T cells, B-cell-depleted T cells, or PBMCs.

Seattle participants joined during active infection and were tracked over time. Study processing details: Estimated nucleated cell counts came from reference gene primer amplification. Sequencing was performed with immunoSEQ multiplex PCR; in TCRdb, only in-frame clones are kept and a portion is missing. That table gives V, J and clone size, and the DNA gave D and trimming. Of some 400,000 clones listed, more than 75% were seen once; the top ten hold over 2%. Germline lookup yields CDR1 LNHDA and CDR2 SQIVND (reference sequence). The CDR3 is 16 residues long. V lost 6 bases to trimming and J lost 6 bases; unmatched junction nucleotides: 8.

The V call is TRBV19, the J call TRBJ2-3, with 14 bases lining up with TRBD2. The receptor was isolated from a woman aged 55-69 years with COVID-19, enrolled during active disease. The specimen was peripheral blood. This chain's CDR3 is CASSWTSGGYVDTQYF. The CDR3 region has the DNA TGTGCCAGTAGCTGGACTAGCGGGGGGTACGTGGATACGCAGTATTTT.